Included here is one T cell receptor (beta chain) sequence, with context. This clone showed up just once. Its antigen specificity is not known. Base qualities are missing; no much larger clone stands one base away. TCR beta CDR3 regions were sequenced from DNA using the immunoSEQ Assay. Per the original workflow: To compute T cell density, TCR beta template counts were normalized to usable DNA, which was estimated by amplifying housekeeping genes. Richness was estimated using the preseqR package, with extrapolation to 400,000 templates for PBMC samples and to 120,000 templates for tissue samples. Clonality was defined by subtracting Pielou's evenness from one. To identify tissue-enriched TCRs, differential abundance testing was run on productive amino-acid clonotypes with a minimum total count of 5 and an alpha of 0.1. The Jaccard Index and the Morisita Overlap Index were used to measure repertoire overlap between compartments. GLIPH grouped TCR beta CDR3s together with public tetramer-defined viral CDR3s, and a viral motif had to include at least three viral sequences and show V-gene enrichment. What TCRdb holds here is the immuneACCESS table cut down to in-frame rearrangements. Part of the clones is not present; checked against another copy, under half of the missing clones reflect an unresolved V gene, and the others are unexplained. V and J calls and clone size are copied from that table; D and trimming were computed from the DNA. The sample table contains approximately 89,000 clones; only one count was recorded for 80% of them. The ten biggest clones cover around 21% of the sample.

At diagnosis, tumor, uninvolved tumor-adjacent lung and peripheral blood were collected and then preserved as a mix of FFPE and fresh-frozen material. For TCR repertoire profiling, the blood samples were analyzed as peripheral blood mononuclear cells. The data derive from a study of T cells in localized non-small cell lung cancer (TCRdb year 2020). Regarding the research as a whole: Comparing tumors with uninvolved tumor-adjacent lungs, the study looked at the T cell repertoires of 236 patients with early-stage NSCLC. The cohort comprised 236 treatment-naïve NSCLC patients with resected, localized lung tumors. The mean age of the NSCLC patients was about 62 years, with 120 to 150 men and over 100 women. The full study reports these points: The highest T cell clonality was observed in uninvolved tumor-adjacent lung, where clonality exceeded that of tumor, suggesting that antigenic responses were more focused in uninvolved tumor-adjacent lung. Higher T cell density in blood was associated with longer overall survival, whereas higher clonality in adjacent lung was associated with shorter survival. A median of 57 of the top 100 tumor clones turned up in the paired uninvolved adjacent lung, and under 30 of those clones also ranked among the top 100 of that same adjacent lung. Because the study design was exploratory, TCR variables were selected using unadjusted p-values without false-discovery rate correction. Multi-region tumor sequencing was not performed, so intratumor heterogeneity could not be excluded.

The germline V gene (reference sequence) sets CDR1 to MNHNY and CDR2 to SVGAGI. V is shortened by 6 bases, J by 3 bases, and the region joining them spans 12 bases. From cysteine to phenylalanine, the CDR3 is 13 amino acids long. CDR3 DNA is the only sequence kept; it has 39 bases, read in frame from the first base. The clonotype originates from a man aged 35-75 years with stage II squamous cell lung carcinoma. Sequenced material: PBMCs, taken before any cancer treatment. This chain joins TRBV6-6 to TRBJ2-7, and TRBD2 may be the D gene, going by 6 matching bases. The sequenced DNA is TGTGCCAGCAGCCAGATGGGAGGCTACGAGCAGTACTTC. Protein translation: CASSQMGGYEQYF.